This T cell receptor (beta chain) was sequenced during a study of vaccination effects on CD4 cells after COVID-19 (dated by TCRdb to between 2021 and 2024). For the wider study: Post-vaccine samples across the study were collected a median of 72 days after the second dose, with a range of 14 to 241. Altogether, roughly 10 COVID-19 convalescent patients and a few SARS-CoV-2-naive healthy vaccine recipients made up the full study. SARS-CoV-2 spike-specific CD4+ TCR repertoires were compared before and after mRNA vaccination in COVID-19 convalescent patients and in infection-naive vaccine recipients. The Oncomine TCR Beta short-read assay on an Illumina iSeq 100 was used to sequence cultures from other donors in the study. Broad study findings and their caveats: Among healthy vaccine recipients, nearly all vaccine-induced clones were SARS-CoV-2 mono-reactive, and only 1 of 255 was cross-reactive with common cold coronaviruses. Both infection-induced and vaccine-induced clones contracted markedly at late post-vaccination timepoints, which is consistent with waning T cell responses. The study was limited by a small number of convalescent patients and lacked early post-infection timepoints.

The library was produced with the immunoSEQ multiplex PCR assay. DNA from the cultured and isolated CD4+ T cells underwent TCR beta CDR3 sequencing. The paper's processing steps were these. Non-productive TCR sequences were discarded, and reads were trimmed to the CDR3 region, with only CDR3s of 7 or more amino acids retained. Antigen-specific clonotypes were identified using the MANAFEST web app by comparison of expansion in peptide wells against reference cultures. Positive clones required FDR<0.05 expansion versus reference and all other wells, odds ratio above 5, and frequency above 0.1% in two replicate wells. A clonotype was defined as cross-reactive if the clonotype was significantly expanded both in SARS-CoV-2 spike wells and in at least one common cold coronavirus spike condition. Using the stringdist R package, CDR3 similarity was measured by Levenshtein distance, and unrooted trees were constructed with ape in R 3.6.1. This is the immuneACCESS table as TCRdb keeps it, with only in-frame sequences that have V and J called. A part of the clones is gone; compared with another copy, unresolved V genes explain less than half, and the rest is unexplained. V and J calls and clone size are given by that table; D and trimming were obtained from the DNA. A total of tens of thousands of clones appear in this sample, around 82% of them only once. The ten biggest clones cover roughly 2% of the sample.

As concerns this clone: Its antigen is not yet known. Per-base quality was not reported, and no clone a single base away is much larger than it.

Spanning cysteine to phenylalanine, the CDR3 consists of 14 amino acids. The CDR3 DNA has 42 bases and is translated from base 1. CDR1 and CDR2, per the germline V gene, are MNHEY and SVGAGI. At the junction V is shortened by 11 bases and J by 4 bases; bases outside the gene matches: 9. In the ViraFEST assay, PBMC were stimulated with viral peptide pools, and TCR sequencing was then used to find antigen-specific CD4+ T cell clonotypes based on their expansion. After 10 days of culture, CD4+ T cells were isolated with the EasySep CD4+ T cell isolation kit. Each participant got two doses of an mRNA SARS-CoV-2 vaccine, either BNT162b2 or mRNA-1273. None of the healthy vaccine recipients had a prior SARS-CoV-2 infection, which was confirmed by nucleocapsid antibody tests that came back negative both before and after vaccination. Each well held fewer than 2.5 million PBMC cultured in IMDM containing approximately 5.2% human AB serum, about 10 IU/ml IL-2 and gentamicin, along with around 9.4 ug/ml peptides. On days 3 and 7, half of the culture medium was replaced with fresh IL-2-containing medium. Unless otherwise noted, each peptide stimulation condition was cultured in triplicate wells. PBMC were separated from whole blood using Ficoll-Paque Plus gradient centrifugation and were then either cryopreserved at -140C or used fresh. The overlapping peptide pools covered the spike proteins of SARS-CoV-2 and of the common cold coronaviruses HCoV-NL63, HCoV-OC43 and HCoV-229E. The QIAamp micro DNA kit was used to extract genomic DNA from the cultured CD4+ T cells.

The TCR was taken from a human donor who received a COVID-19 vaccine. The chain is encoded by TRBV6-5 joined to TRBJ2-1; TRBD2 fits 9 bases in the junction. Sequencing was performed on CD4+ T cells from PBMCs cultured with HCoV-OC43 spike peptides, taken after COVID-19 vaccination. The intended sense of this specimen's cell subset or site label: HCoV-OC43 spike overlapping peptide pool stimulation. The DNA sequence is TGTGCCGCCGTGGCTAGCGGGGTGTACAATGAGCAGTTCTTC. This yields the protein CAAVASGVYNEQFF.